A selection of T cell receptor beta chains follows, all from one sample in a study of T cell changes during pregnancy in multiple sclerosis. Data came from immunoSEQ multiplex PCR; TCRdb stores just in-frame clones and leaves some out. The data contain fewer than 65,000 clones, 91% of them singletons. Specimen: peripheral blood, collected in the third trimester of pregnancy. These receptors all come from a female donor in good health, enrolled as a control in a pregnancy study. Both conserved end residues are part of each CDR3. The D gene is left open where the match is weak. Clone sizes are given selectively: once, few, many, or a class where the clone is expanded.

cdr3_nt cdr3_aa d_call j_call v_call clone_size
TGTGCCAGCAGTTTGTATAGGGGGCGAGAGACCCAGTACTTC CASSLYRGRETQYF TRBD1 TRBJ2-5 TRBV27 NA
TGTGCCAGCAGTGACTCAACAGGGGGCCATGAAAAACTGTTTTTT CASSDSTGGHEKLFF TRBD1 TRBJ1-4 TRBV6-4 NA
TGTGCCAGCTCCCCTGCGATAGCGGGGCACAATGAGCAGTTCTTC CASSPAIAGHNEQFF TRBD2 TRBJ2-1 TRBV18 NA
TGCGCCAGCAGCCAAGATCGGGGGGGCCCTAACACTGAAGCTTTCTTT CASSQDRGGPNTEAFF NA TRBJ1-1 TRBV4-1 NA
TGTGCCAGCAGCGCACCCGGGACAGGGTATGGCTACACCTTC CASSAPGTGYGYTF TRBD1 TRBJ1-2 TRBV5-6 NA
TGTGCCAGCAGCTTAGGGGAGGTCCAGCCCCAGCATTTT CASSLGEVQPQHF NA TRBJ1-5 TRBV7-9 few
TGTGCCAGCAGTTACTCGACTAGCGGGGGCTATTACGAGCAGTACTTC CASSYSTSGGYYEQYF TRBD2 TRBJ2-7 TRBV6-5 NA
TGTGCCAGCAGCTTAGTTGCGCTCCGCACCTACGAGCAGTACTTC CASSLVALRTYEQYF NA TRBJ2-7 TRBV11-2 NA
TGTGCCAGTAGTATAGAACAGGTTCAGCCCCAGCATTTT CASSIEQVQPQHF NA TRBJ1-5 TRBV19 NA
TGTGCCAGCAGGGAACCGACAGGCCGTCATGAAAAACTGTTTTTT CASREPTGRHEKLFF NA TRBJ1-4 TRBV2 once